This entry lists 21 T cell receptor beta chains sequenced from one sample in a study of T cells after yellow fever vaccination. MiXCR, applied by TCRdb to the 5' RACE reads, yields one record per CDR3 protein. The sample has tens of thousands of distinct CDR3 sequences, approximately 6.5% seen once. The sequences come from PBMCs, either bulk or a sorted T-cell subset (CD4+, CD8+, memory, or dextramer-sorted; not recorded which), collected on the day of the yellow fever booster vaccination. The source is a man under 40 who received the YFV17D yellow fever vaccine.

This clonotype was recorded at least ten times. The chain combines TRBV6-2 or TRBV6-3 with TRBJ1-1; weak D call: TRBD1 (5 bases). The CDR3 runs to 12 residues. CDR1 MNHEY and CDR2 SVGEGT come from the germline V gene. V was cut by 5 bases and J by 6 bases, with 10 bases left in between. The DNA for the CDR3 is TGTGCCAGCAGTCGAACAGGTTCTGAAGCTTTCTTT. It specifies CASSRTGSEAFF.

In its sample, this clonotype was seen many times. The genes are TRBV7-2 and TRBJ2-1; D may be TRBD1 or TRBD2 (6 bases each). The V end lost 0 bases, the J end lost 6 bases, and 12 bases lay between the germline ends. CDR3 length: 15 amino acids. From germline, CDR1 is SGHTA and CDR2 FQGNSA. CDR3 residues: CASSLAGGGGNEQFF. CDR3 DNA sequence: TGTGCCAGCAGCTTAGCAGGGGGAGGTGGCAATGAGCAGTTCTTC. Based on the CDR3 plus reference TRBV7-2 and TRBJ2-1, the full variable domain is GAGVSQSPSNKVTEKGKDVELRCDPISGHTALYWYRQSLGQGLEFLIYFQGNSAPDKSGLPSDRFSAERTGGSVSTLTIQRTQQEDSAVYLCASSLAGGGGNEQFFGPGTRLTVL.

This clonotype came up a few times. The gene calls are TRBV7-2 and TRBJ2-3; no definite D call. V was cut by 3 bases and J by 0 bases, with 7 bases left in between. Germline V gene sequence: CDR1 SGHTA, CDR2 FQGNSA. This CDR3 has 14 amino acids. The CDR3 region is CASSFAPSTDTQYF. CDR3 coding DNA: TGTGCCAGCAGCTTCGCTCCTAGCACAGATACGCAGTATTTT.

The V call is TRBV24-1, the J call TRBJ2-7; the D gene is possibly TRBD2 (6 bases). V dropped 6 bases and J dropped 0 bases, with 11 bases sitting between them. CDR3 length: 14 amino acids. CDR1 is KGHDR, CDR2 SFDVKD, per germline. CDR3 protein: CATSRLGGSYEQYF. In nucleotides, the CDR3 is TGTGCCACCAGTCGACTGGGGGGCTCCTACGAGCAGTACTTC.

Written as DNA, the CDR3 is TGTGCCAGCAGTTTGATGGGTTTGAACACTGAAGCTTTCTTT. Protein sequence: CASSLMGLNTEAFF. This chain connects TRBV6-2 or TRBV6-3 to TRBJ1-1; D is ambiguous. Germline CDR1 reads MNHEY; CDR2 reads SVGEGT. The CDR3 has 14 residues. V was trimmed by 4 bases and J by 0 bases, leaving 9 bases between them.

This clonotype has a count of ten or more. The chain has TRBV24-1 and TRBJ2-2; 10 bases agree with TRBD1. V shed 2 bases and J 6 bases; nucleotides not matched to a gene: 5. The CDR3 consists of 16 residues. Germline CDR1 reads KGHDR; CDR2 reads SFDVKD. CDR3 in amino acids: CATSDSGQGISGELFF. Here the CDR3 DNA reads TGTGCCACCAGTGATTCGGGACAGGGGATATCCGGGGAGCTGTTTTTT.

Ten or more counts support this clonotype. The V and J genes are TRBV29-1 and TRBJ2-7, with TRBD1 matching over 9 bases. CDR3 length: 14 amino acids. Germline V CDR1 and CDR2: SQVTM, ANQGSEA. The V segment lost 6 bases and the J segment 3 bases; nucleotides outside the gene matches: 9. The CDR3 region is CSVRTGASLYEQYF. The CDR3 DNA reads as TGCAGCGTGCGGACAGGGGCGTCCCTCTACGAGCAGTACTTC.

The table lists this clonotype with a few counts. This chain uses TRBV6-4 with TRBJ2-1; D perhaps matches TRBD2 (6 bases). The germline V and J ends were trimmed by 3 bases and 6 bases, with 18 bases remaining between them. This CDR3 comprises 16 residues. Germline CDR1 MRHNA, CDR2 SNTAGT. The CDR3 spells CASSELPGRGTNEQFF. For the CDR3, the DNA is TGTGCCAGCAGTGAATTACCGGGCCGGGGGACCAATGAGCAGTTCTTC.

CDR3 sequence: CSAAPTIFDEQYF. The CDR3 coding sequence is TGCAGTGCTGCCCCAACTATCTTCGACGAGCAGTACTTC. The rearrangement links TRBV20-1 to TRBJ2-7, with D unclear. The CDR3 consists of 13 residues. Germline V CDR1 and CDR2: DFQATT, SNEGSKA (reference sequence). V lost 5 bases and J 5 bases, leaving 16 bases between the germline ends.

This clonotype has more than one count but fewer than ten. The chain is built from TRBV20-1 and TRBJ1-2; 8 nucleotides align to TRBD1. The CDR3 consists of 16 residues. V dropped 0 bases and J dropped 2; count of bases not matched to a gene: 8. Germline CDR1 and CDR2: DFQATT and SNEGSKA (reference sequence). DNA for the CDR3: TGCAGTGCTAGAGAGAAACCGGGACAGGAGAACTATGGCTACACCTTC. Protein: CSAREKPGQENYGYTF.

Concerning this clonotype: One end of the junction does not line up with germline, which may come from a read error. This chain joins TRBV20-1 and TRBJ2-3; a weak D match, TRBD2 (5 bases). The CDR3 has 15 amino acids. Germline CDR1 DFQATT, CDR2 SNEGSKA (reference sequence). CDR3 DNA: TGCGGTGCTAGTGGCGGGTATGAGGGCACAGATACGCAGTATTTT. It specifies CGASGGYEGTDTQYF.

This clonotype was seen ten or more times. The chain recombines TRBV5-6 with TRBJ1-4; 7 nucleotides match TRBD1. V gave up 2 bases and J gave up 3 bases; unmatched junction bases: 1. Germline CDR1 and CDR2: SGHDT and YYEEEE. CDR3 size: 14 residues. CDR3 residues: CASSFGTANEKLFF. As DNA, the CDR3 is TGTGCCAGCAGCTTCGGGACAGCTAATGAAAAACTGTTTTTT.

Many counts were recorded for this clonotype. V is TRBV7-9 and J is TRBJ1-1; D is uncertain. The ends were cut back, 3 bases at V and 4 bases at J, with 12 bases in the middle. Germline values: CDR1 SEHNR, CDR2 FQNEAQ (reference sequence). The CDR3 length is 14 residues. The CDR3 protein is CASSFGKMGTEAFF. The CDR3 DNA reads TGTGCCAGCAGCTTCGGGAAGATGGGCACTGAAGCTTTCTTT.

This clonotype was seen ten or more times. The chain has TRBV7-9 and TRBJ2-1; TRBD2 aligns across 14 bases. CDR1 SEHNR and CDR2 FQNEAQ come from the germline V gene (reference sequence). The V gene end was trimmed by 5 bases and the J gene end by 9 bases; junction bases not matched to a gene: 6. The CDR3 has 15 amino acids. CDR3 sequence: CASSNPGLAGVEQFF. Written as DNA, the CDR3 is TGTGCCAGCAGCAACCCGGGACTAGCGGGAGTTGAGCAGTTCTTC.

This clonotype occurred a few times. The V call is TRBV20-1, the J call TRBJ2-3; 9 bases agree with TRBD1. The CDR3 has 13 residues. V was clipped by 5 bases and J by 6 bases; unmatched bases: 6. Germline CDR1 is DFQATT and CDR2 is SNEGSKA (reference sequence). CDR3 sequence: CSAPPGQGDTQYF. The CDR3 nucleotides are TGCAGTGCTCCTCCGGGACAGGGTGATACGCAGTATTTT.

This clonotype was recorded at least ten times. The gene calls are TRBV7-2 and TRBJ2-1; D is perhaps TRBD1 or TRBD2 (5 bases each). Germline V gene sequence: CDR1 SGHTA, CDR2 FQGNSA. CDR3 size: 15 residues. Trimming removed 2 bases at V and 5 bases at J, with 13 bases between. The CDR3 sequence is CASSLMGRGNNEQFF. The DNA for the CDR3 is TGTGCCAGCAGCTTAATGGGACGGGGAAACAATGAGCAGTTCTTC.

This clonotype has only a few counts. The V gene is TRBV10-3, the J gene TRBJ1-2; 8 bases are a match to TRBD1. This CDR3 comprises 16 residues. Trimming at V came to 2 bases and at J to 8 bases, leaving 13 bases not matched to a gene. Germline V gene data show CDR1 as ENHRY and CDR2 as SYGVKD. In DNA, the CDR3 is TGTGCCATCAGTGAGGGACAGGGAACCTCGACTGCCGGCTACACCTTC. Its protein product is CAISEGQGTSTAGYTF.

At least ten counts were recorded for this clonotype. The rearrangement uses TRBV12-3 or TRBV12-4 and TRBJ2-5; 8 positions agree with TRBD1. The trim removed 5 bases at V and 5 bases at J, leaving 13 bases unmatched. The CDR3 runs 16 residues. CDR3 coding DNA: TGTGCCAGCAGTAACCCAGGGGGCCCAATCGCCGAGACCCAGTACTTC. Translated, it gives CASSNPGGPIAETQYF.

This clonotype was seen repeatedly, ten times or more. The chain links TRBV5-5 to TRBJ2-5; 7 bases align to TRBD1. This CDR3 contains 15 residues. Germline-derived CDR1 and CDR2 are SGHKS and YYEKEE (reference sequence). J gave up 5 bases and V 5 bases, and 12 bases lay outside the gene matches. The CDR3 spells CASSSSVGGFETQYF. CDR3 DNA: TGTGCCAGCAGTTCTTCAGTAGGGGGCTTTGAGACCCAGTACTTC. The variable domain in full, with the rest retrieved from reference TRBV5-5 and TRBJ2-5, is DAGVTQSPTHLIKTRGQQVTLRCSPISGHKSVSWYQQVLGQGPQFIFQYYEKEERGRGNFPDRFSARQFPNYSSELNVNALLLGDSALYLCASSSSVGGFETQYFGPGTRLLVL.

Only a few counts were recorded for this clonotype. The rearrangement links TRBV7-2 to TRBJ2-1; TRBD1 matches at 9 bases. Germline V gene lookup returns CDR1 SGHTA and CDR2 FQGNSA. The CDR3 has 14 amino acids. After removal of 1 base from V and 16 bases from J, the junction contained 11 bases not matched to a gene. DNA for the CDR3: TGTGCCAGCAGCTTAGTGGCCTTACAGGGGGCGCGATTCTTC. As protein: CASSLVALQGARFF.

About this clonotype itself: This may be a read error, as it is one base from a much larger clone. The chain uses TRBV29-1 and TRBJ1-5; weak D call: TRBD1 (5 bases). Germline CDR1 is SQVTM and CDR2 is ANQGSEA. Deletions cut 6 bases from V and 2 bases from J, with 11 bases between. The CDR3 contains 13 residues. The CDR3 here is CSVTVVGNQPQHF. Written as DNA, the CDR3 is TGCAGCGTGACAGTGGTCGGCAATCAGCCCCAGCATTTT.